One and the same sample provided the 23 T cell receptor beta chains below, sequenced in a study of regulatory T cells in long-lasting Graves disease. HTBI primers from iRepertoire and Arm-PCR of CDR3 regions yielded the TCR beta libraries. TCRdb independently ran MiXCR on the multiplex PCR reads; one entry per CDR3 protein. The sample carries 300,000 or so distinct CDR3 sequences, 15% to 20% recorded once. Time point here: persistent/refractory GD, antithyroid drugs over 5 years with positive TRAb. The TCR library was prepared using RNA isolated from PBMCs. The starting material was peripheral blood mononuclear cells (PBMCs), obtained when the disease was refractory, from a patient treated with antithyroid drugs. All receptors derive from a female donor with Graves disease.

The chain links TRBV5-5 to TRBJ2-5; no definite D call. The CDR3 is made up of 14 amino acids. Germline V gene data show CDR1 as SGHKS and CDR2 as YYEKEE (reference sequence). Between the trimmed V and J ends, which lost 6 bases and 2 bases, there was a span of 14 bases. The CDR3 DNA is TGTGCCAGCACCAGCTATGGCACACAAGAGACCCAGTACTTC. This translates into CASTSYGTQETQYF.

Turning to this clonotype: The junction shows a germline mismatch at one end, possibly a read error. V usage is TRBV12-3 or TRBV12-4 and J usage is TRBJ2-7; 9 positions agree with TRBD1. CDR3 length equals 13 residues. Here the CDR3 reads CARSLGTGYEQYF. The CDR3 bases are TGTGCCCGCAGTTTAGGGACAGGGTACGAGCAGTACTTC.

This clonotype has at least ten counts. The CDR3 nucleotides are TGCGCCAGCAGCTTGAGGTGGGGTCCCACTGAAGCTTTCTTT. Protein product: CASSLRWGPTEAFF. V and J are TRBV5-1 and TRBJ1-1, with D unresolved. Germline V gene sequence: CDR1 SGHRS, CDR2 YFSETQ. This CDR3 has 14 residues. Deletions cut 1 base from V and 4 bases from J, with 11 bases between.

This chain links TRBV9 with TRBJ2-1; TRBD1 matches at 8 bases. This CDR3 contains 15 residues. V lost 0 bases to trimming and J lost 4 bases; unmatched junction nucleotides: 3. Per germline, CDR1 SGDLS and CDR2 YYNGEE. Here the CDR3 reads CASSVGRGLYNEQFF. For the CDR3, the DNA is TGTGCCAGCAGCGTAGGCAGGGGGCTTTACAATGAGCAGTTCTTC.

This clonotype came up a few times. The chain employs TRBV20-1 and TRBJ2-4, with D unresolved. The ends were cut back, 6 bases at V and 1 base at J, with 16 bases in the middle. The CDR3 extends over 15 amino acids. CDR1 is DFQATT, CDR2 SNEGSKA, per germline (reference sequence). The DNA of the CDR3 is TGCAGTGCACCCCAGCCCTTAGTGGCCAAAAACATTCAGTACTTC. Amino acids: CSAPQPLVAKNIQYF.

This clonotype has ten or more counts. The chain recombines TRBV7-2 with TRBJ2-2; D might be TRBD1 (5 bases). Germline CDR1 reads SGHTA; CDR2 reads FQGNSA. The ends were cut back, 6 bases at V and 6 bases at J, with 11 bases in the middle. This CDR3 has 13 residues. CDR3 residues: CASRGLVSGELFF. The CDR3 region has the DNA TGTGCCAGCAGGGGGCTCGTATCCGGGGAGCTGTTTTTT. The entire variable domain, with the rest obtained from reference TRBV7-2 and TRBJ2-2, is as follows: GAGVSQSPSNKVTEKGKDVELRCDPISGHTALYWYRQSLGQGLEFLIYFQGNSAPDKSGLPSDRFSAERTGGSVSTLTIQRTQQEDSAVYLCASRGLVSGELFFGEGSRLTVL.

The chain is built from TRBV30 and TRBJ1-2, with 9 bases aligning to TRBD1. The CDR3 consists of 14 residues. Trimming removed 2 bases from V and 7 bases from J; junction bases left unmatched: 8. The germline CDR1 and CDR2 sequences are GTSNPN and SVGIG (reference sequence). For the CDR3, the DNA is TGTGCCTGGAGTTACCGGGACAGGGCAGCTGGCTACACCTTC. Protein sequence: CAWSYRDRAAGYTF.

This clonotype was counted at least ten times. This chain joins TRBV5-1 and TRBJ2-7; 15 nucleotides line up with TRBD2. The V gene end was trimmed by 4 bases and the J gene end by 7 bases; junction bases not matched to a gene: 6. CDR1 and CDR2 from the germline V gene are SGHRS and YFSETQ. The CDR3 sequence is 15 residues long. The CDR3 protein is CASSHGTSGRYEQYF. The CDR3 DNA reads as TGCGCCAGCAGCCACGGGACTAGCGGGAGGTATGAGCAGTACTTC.

This clonotype was picked up many times. This chain links TRBV2 with TRBJ1-1; D perhaps matches TRBD1 (5 bases). The germline V gene encodes CDR1 SNHLY and CDR2 FYNNEI. This CDR3 region has 11 residues. V dropped 3 bases and J dropped 11 bases, with 10 bases sitting between them. The CDR3 DNA is TGTGCCAGCAGTGATGGGGGGGGGGCTTTCTTT. This gives the protein CASSDGGGAFF.

Of note for this clonotype: A clone one base away is much larger, so this may be a read error. CDR3 bases: TGTGCCATCACGAAGGAAAATCAAGGCTACACCTTC. Encoded protein: CAITKENQGYTF. The rearrangement uses TRBV24-1 and TRBJ1-2; no clear D gene. Per germline, CDR1 KGHDR and CDR2 SFDVKD. The length of the CDR3 is 12 residues. Deletions cut 11 bases from V and 8 bases from J, with 17 bases between.

This clonotype was observed a handful of times. This chain uses TRBV5-1 with TRBJ2-7; 11 nucleotides align to TRBD2. This CDR3 has 17 amino acids. The germline CDR1 and CDR2 sequences are SGHRS and YFSETQ. V was clipped by 4 bases and J by 4 bases; unmatched bases: 13. CDR3 residues: CASSALLTSGSTYEQYF. For the CDR3, the DNA is TGCGCCAGCAGCGCCCTCCTAACTAGCGGGAGTACTTACGAGCAGTACTTC.

This clonotype was detected a few times. The gene calls are TRBV6-4 and TRBJ1-1; the D gene is possibly TRBD1 (5 bases). Trimming shortened V by 4 bases and J by 1 base, and 7 bases separated the two germline ends. CDR1 is MRHNA, CDR2 SNTAGT, per germline. This CDR3 has 13 amino acids. The CDR3 protein is CASSGTRNTEAFF. In DNA form, the CDR3 reads TGTGCCAGCAGTGGGACAAGGAACACTGAAGCTTTCTTT.

This clonotype has a count of ten or more. The chain has TRBV7-9 and TRBJ1-4; D unclear. V dropped 1 base and J dropped 6 bases, with 6 bases sitting between them. Germline lookup yields CDR1 SEHNR and CDR2 FQNEAQ (reference sequence). CDR3 length: 13 residues. The CDR3 loop is CASSLGVDEKLFF. The CDR3 nucleotides read TGTGCCAGCAGCTTAGGGGTGGATGAAAAACTGTTTTTT. The full variable domain, its missing parts supplied by reference TRBV7-9 and TRBJ1-4, is DTGVSQNPRHKITKRGQNVTFRCDPISEHNRLYWYRQTLGQGPEFLTYFQNEAQLEKSRLLSDRFSAERPKGSFSTLEIQRTEQGDSAMYLCASSLGVDEKLFFGSGTQLSVL.

About this clonotype itself: A much larger clone lies one base from this, so it may be a read error. The J gene is TRBJ2-5, the V gene TRBV2; no clear D gene. Germline-derived CDR1 and CDR2 are SNHLY and FYNNEI. The CDR3 consists of 15 residues. Between the trimmed V and J ends, which lost 2 bases and 1 base, there was a span of 11 bases. CDR3 residues: CASSEFGPCQETQYF. Here the CDR3 DNA reads TGTGCCAGCAGTGAATTCGGACCGTGCCAAGAGACCCAGTACTTC.

The chain recombines TRBV7-3 with TRBJ2-7, with a tentative D call TRBD2 (5 bases). Trimming left V 1 base short and J 6 bases short, with 25 bases between. Germline V CDR1 and CDR2: SGHTA, FQGTGA. This CDR3 comprises 18 residues. The CDR3 region is CASSLKAERRGPRLEQYF. CDR3 bases: TGTGCCAGCAGCTTAAAAGCTGAGAGACGAGGGCCACGGCTCGAGCAGTACTTC.

This clonotype was seen at least ten times. The chain couples TRBV19 to TRBJ1-1, with D perhaps TRBD1 (5 bases). V was trimmed by 3 bases and J by 7 bases, leaving 9 bases between them. Germline lookup yields CDR1 LNHDA and CDR2 SQIVND (reference sequence). This CDR3 comprises 12 residues. The CDR3 sequence is CASSMGRNEAFF. CDR3 nucleotides: TGTGCCAGTAGTATGGGACGCAATGAAGCTTTCTTT.

V is TRBV6-2 or TRBV6-3 and J is TRBJ1-5, with D tentatively TRBD1 (6 bases). The CDR3 is 14 amino acids. V shed 5 bases and J shed 5 bases, with 13 bases lying between them. Germline values: CDR1 MNHEY, CDR2 SVGEGT. In DNA form, the CDR3 reads TGTGCCAGCAGTGCTCAGGGGTTGTATCAGCCCCAGCATTTT. The encoded protein is CASSAQGLYQPQHF.

In the case of this clonotype: Mismatch with germline at one junction end may stem from a read error. V usage is TRBV6-5 and J usage is TRBJ2-5; tentatively, D is TRBD2 (6 bases). Germline CDR1 MNHEY, CDR2 SVGAGI. CDR3 size: 14 residues. CDR3 bases: TGTGCCAGCAATTACTTAGCGGACCAAGAGACCCAGTACTTC. Amino acid sequence: CASNYLADQETQYF.

The sample holds many counts of this clonotype. The chain uses TRBV12-3 or TRBV12-4 and TRBJ2-7; D gene ambiguous. This CDR3 contains 14 residues. Trimming took 1 base from V and 2 from J, leaving 9 bases between them. CDR3 protein: CASSLVISTYEQYF. The CDR3, as DNA: TGTGCCAGCAGTTTAGTAATCAGTACCTACGAGCAGTACTTC.

The J gene is TRBJ2-1, the V gene TRBV9, with D unclear. V lost 0 bases and J 0 bases, leaving 13 bases between the germline ends. The germline CDR1 and CDR2 sequences are SGDLS and YYNGEE. The length of the CDR3 is 17 residues. CDR3 protein: CASSVERSLRSYNEQFF. CDR3 sequence (DNA): TGTGCCAGCAGCGTAGAGAGGTCTCTCCGCTCCTACAATGAGCAGTTCTTC. The full variable domain, in which reference TRBV9 and TRBJ2-1 provide the parts outside the CDR3, is DSGVTQTPKHLITATGQRVTLRCSPRSGDLSVYWYQQSLDQGLQFLIQYYNGEERAKGNILERFSAQQFPDLHSELNLSSLELGDSALYFCASSVERSLRSYNEQFFGPGTRLTVL.

About this clonotype itself: The junction does not match germline at one end; this may be a read error. The chain links TRBV19 to TRBJ1-5; TRBD1 matches 8 bases. The CDR3 length is 16 residues. Germline-derived CDR1 and CDR2 are LNHDA and SQIVND (reference sequence). The CDR3 DNA is TGTGCCAGTAGTATCGCCGCAGGGGGCGGCAAACAGCCCCAGCATTTT. This codes for CASSIAAGGGKQPQHF.

In its sample, this clonotype was seen many times. The chain carries TRBV27 and TRBJ2-7, with D possibly TRBD1 on 6 matching bases. The CDR3 consists of 15 residues. Trimming cost V 2 bases and J 0 bases, with 11 bases left between them. The germline V gene has CDR1 MNHEY and CDR2 SMNVEV (reference sequence). Written as DNA, the CDR3 is TGTGCCAGCAGTTTAGTGATAGGGGGCTCCTACGAGCAGTACTTC. It specifies CASSLVIGGSYEQYF.

This clonotype was counted many times. This chain connects TRBV7-8 to TRBJ1-5; D might be TRBD1 (5 bases). The germline V gene has CDR1 SGHVS and CDR2 FQNEAQ. V was pared by 1 base and J by 5 bases, with 9 bases between. The CDR3 sequence is 14 residues long. The CDR3 loop reads CASSLEGLDQPQHF. The CDR3 DNA reads as TGTGCCAGCAGCTTAGAGGGGCTGGATCAGCCCCAGCATTTT.